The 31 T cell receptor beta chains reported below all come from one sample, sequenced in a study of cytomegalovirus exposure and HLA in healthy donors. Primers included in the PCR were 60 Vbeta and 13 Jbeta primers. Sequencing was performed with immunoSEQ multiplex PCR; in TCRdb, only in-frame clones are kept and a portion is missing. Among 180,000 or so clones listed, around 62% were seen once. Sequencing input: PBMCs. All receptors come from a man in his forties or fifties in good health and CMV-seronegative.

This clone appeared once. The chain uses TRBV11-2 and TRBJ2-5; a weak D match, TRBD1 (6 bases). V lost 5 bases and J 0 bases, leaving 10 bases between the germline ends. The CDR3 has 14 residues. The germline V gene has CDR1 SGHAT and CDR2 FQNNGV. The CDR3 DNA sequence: TGTGCCAGCAGCCCAGGGGTGAACCAAGAGACCCAGTACTTC. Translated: CASSPGVNQETQYF.

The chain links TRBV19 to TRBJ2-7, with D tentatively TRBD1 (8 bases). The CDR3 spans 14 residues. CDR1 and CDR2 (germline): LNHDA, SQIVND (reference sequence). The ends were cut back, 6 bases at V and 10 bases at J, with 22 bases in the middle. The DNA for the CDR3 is TGTGCCAGTAGCAATGGACAGGGCCGGGGGGAACAGTACTTC. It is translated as CASSNGQGRGEQYF.

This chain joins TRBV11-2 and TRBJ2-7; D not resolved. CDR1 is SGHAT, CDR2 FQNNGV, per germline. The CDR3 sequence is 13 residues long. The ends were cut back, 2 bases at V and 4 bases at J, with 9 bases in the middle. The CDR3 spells CASSLLQPYEQYF. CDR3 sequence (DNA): TGTGCCAGCAGCTTACTACAGCCTTACGAGCAGTACTTC.

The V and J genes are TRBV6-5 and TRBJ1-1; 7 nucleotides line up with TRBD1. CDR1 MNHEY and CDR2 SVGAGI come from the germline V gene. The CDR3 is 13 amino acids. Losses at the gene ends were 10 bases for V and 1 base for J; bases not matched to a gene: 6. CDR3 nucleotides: TGTGCCACCAGACAGGGCACGAACACTGAAGCTTTCTTT. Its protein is CATRQGTNTEAFF.

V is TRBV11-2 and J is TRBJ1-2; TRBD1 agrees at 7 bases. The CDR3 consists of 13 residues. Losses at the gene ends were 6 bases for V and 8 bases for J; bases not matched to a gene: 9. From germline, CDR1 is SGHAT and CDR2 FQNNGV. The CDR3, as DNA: TGTGCCAGCAGGGGAGACAGGGTCGACGGCTACACCTTC. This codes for CASRGDRVDGYTF.

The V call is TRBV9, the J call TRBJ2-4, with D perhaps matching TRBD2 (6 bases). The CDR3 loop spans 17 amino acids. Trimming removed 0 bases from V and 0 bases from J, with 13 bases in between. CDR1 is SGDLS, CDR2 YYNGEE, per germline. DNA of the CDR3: TGTGCCAGCAGCGTAGTTCGGCGCGGGGTAGCCAAAAACATTCAGTACTTC. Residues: CASSVVRRGVAKNIQYF.

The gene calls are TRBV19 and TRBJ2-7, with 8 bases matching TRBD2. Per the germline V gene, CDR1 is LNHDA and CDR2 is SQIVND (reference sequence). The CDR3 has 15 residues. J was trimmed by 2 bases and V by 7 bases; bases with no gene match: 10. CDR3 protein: CASKTSGTHTYEQYF. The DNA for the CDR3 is TGTGCCAGTAAAACTAGCGGAACCCATACCTACGAGCAGTACTTC.

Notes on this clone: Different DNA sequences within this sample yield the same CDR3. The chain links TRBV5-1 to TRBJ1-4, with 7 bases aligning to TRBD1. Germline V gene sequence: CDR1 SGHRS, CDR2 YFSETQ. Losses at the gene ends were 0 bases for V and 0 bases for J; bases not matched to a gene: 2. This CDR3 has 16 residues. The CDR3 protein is CASSLGQGATNEKLFF. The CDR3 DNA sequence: TGCGCCAGCAGCTTGGGACAGGGAGCAACTAATGAAAAACTGTTTTTT.

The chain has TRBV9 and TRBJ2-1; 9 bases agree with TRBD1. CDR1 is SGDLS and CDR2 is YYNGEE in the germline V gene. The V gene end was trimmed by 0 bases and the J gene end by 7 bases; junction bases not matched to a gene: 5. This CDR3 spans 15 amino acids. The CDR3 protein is CASSVGGQGINEQFF. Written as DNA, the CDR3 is TGTGCCAGCAGCGTAGGGGGACAGGGAATAAATGAGCAGTTCTTC.

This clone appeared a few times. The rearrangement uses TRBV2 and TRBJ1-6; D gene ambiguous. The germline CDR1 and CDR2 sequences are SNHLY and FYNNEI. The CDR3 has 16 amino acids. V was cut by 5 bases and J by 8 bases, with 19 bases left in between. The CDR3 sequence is CASSPDPPGGDSPLHF. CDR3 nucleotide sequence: TGTGCCAGCAGTCCTGACCCCCCCGGCGGTGATTCACCCCTCCACTTT.

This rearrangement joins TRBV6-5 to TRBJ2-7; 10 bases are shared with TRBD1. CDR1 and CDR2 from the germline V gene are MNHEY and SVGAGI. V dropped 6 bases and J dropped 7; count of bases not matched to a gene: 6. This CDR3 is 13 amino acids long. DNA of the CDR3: TGTGCCAGCAGGCGAGGACAGGGGGGAGAGCAGTACTTC. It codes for CASRRGQGGEQYF.

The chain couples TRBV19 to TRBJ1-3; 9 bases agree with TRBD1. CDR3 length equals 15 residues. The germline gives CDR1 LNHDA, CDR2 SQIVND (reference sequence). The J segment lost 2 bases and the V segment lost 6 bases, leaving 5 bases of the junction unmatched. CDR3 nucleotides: TGTGCCAGTAGGTTACAGGGGGCCGCTGGAAACACCATATATTTT. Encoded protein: CASRLQGAAGNTIYF.

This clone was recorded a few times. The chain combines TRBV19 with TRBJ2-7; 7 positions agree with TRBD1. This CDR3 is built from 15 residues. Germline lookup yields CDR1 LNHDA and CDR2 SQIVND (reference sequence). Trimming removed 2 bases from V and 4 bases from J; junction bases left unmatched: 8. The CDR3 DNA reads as TGTGCCAGTAGTATAATGACAGGGTCGGAATACGAGCAGTACTTC. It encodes CASSIMTGSEYEQYF.

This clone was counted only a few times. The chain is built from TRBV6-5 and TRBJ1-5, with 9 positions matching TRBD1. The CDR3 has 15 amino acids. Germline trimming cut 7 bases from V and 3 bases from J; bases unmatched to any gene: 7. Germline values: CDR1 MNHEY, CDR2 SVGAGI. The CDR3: CASKQGALNNQPQHF. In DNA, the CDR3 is TGTGCCAGCAAACAGGGGGCATTAAACAATCAGCCCCAGCATTTT.

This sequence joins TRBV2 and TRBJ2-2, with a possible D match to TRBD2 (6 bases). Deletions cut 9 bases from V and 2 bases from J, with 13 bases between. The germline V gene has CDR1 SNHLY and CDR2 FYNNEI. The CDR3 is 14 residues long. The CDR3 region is CASKGTSNTGELFF. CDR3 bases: TGTGCCAGTAAAGGGACTTCAAACACCGGGGAGCTGTTTTTT. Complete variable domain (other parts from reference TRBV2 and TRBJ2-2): EPEVTQTPSHQVTQMGQEVILRCVPISNHLYFYWYRQILGQKVEFLVSFYNNEISEKSEIFDDQFSVERPDGSNFTLKIRSTKLEDSAMYFCASKGTSNTGELFFGEGSRLTVL.

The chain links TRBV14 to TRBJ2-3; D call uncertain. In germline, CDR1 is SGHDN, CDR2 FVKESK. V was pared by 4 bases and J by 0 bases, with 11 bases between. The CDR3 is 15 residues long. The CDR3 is CASSLTLTSTDTQYF. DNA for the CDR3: TGTGCCAGCAGCCTCACTTTGACTAGCACAGATACGCAGTATTTT.

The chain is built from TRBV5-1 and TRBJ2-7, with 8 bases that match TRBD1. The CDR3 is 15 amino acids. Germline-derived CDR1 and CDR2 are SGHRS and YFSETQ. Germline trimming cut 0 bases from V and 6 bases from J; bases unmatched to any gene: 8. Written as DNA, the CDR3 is TGCGCCAGCAGCTTGGAGACAGGGGCGGACTTCGAGCAGTACTTC. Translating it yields CASSLETGADFEQYF.

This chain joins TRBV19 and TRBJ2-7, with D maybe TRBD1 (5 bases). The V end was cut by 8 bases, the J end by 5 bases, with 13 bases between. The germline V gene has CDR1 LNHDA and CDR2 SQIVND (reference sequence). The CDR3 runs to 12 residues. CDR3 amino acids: CASGAGWDEQYF. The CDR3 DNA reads TGTGCCAGTGGGGCAGGTTGGGACGAGCAGTACTTC.

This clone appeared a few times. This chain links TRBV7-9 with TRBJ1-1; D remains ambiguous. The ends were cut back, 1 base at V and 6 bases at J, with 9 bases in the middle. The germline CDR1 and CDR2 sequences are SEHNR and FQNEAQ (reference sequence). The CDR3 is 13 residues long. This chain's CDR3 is CASSLDQVAEAFF. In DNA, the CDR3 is TGTGCCAGCAGCTTAGATCAAGTAGCTGAAGCTTTCTTT.

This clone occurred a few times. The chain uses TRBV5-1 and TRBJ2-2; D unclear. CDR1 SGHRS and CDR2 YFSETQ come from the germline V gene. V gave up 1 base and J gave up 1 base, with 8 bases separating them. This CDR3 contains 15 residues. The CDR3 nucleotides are TGCGCCAGCAGCTTGTCGACTGAGAACACCGGGGAGCTGTTTTTT. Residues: CASSLSTENTGELFF.

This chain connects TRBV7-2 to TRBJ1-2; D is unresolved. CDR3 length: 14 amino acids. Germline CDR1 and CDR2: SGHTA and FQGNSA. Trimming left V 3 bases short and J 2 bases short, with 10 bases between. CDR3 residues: CASSLRGGNYGYTF. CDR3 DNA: TGTGCCAGCAGCTTGAGAGGTGGGAACTATGGCTACACCTTC.

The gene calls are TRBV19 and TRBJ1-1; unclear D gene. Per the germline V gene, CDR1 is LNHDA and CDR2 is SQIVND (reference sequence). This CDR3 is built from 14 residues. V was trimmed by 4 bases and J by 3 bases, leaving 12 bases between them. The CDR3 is CASSTPGLDTEAFF. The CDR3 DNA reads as TGTGCCAGTAGTACTCCGGGGTTGGACACTGAAGCTTTCTTT.

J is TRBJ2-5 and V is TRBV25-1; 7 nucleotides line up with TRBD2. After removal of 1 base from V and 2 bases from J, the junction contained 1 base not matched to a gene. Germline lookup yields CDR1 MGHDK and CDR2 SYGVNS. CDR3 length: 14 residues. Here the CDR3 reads CASSEWTRQETQYF. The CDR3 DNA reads TGTGCCAGCAGTGAATGGACTAGGCAAGAGACCCAGTACTTC.

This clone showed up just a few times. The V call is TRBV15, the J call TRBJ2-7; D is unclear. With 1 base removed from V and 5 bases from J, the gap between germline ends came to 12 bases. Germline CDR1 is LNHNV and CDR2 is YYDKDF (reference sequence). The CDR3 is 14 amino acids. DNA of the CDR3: TGTGCCACCAGCAGAGTATCGAGAAGCGACGAGCAGTACTTC. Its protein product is CATSRVSRSDEQYF.

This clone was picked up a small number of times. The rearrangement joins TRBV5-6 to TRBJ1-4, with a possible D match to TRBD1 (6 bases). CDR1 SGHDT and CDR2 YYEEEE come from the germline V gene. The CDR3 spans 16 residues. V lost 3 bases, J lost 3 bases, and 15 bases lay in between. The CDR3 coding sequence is TGTGCCAGCAGCTCATTCTCAGGGGTACCTAATGAAAAACTGTTTTTT. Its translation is CASSSFSGVPNEKLFF.

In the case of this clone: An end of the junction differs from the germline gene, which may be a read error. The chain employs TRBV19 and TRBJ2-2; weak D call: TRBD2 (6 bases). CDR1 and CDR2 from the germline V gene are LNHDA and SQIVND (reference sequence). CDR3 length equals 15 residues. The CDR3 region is CASSPPGAGTRELFF. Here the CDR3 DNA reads TGTGCCAGTAGCCCACCGGGAGCTGGCACCAGGGAGCTGTTTTTT.

The CDR3 bases are TGTGCCAGCAGCTTAGGCAGGGTTGCCTCAGATACGCAGTATTTT. Protein: CASSLGRVASDTQYF. V is TRBV7-2 and J is TRBJ2-3; TRBD1 might be the D (5 bases). The V gene's germline CDR1 is SGHTA and CDR2 FQGNSA. There are 15 residues in the CDR3. Between the trimmed V and J ends, which lost 1 base and 4 bases, there was a span of 12 bases.

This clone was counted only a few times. The CDR3 protein is CASSLIYGYNEQFF. The CDR3 nucleotides are TGCGCCAGCAGCTTGATTTACGGTTACAATGAGCAGTTCTTC. The J gene is TRBJ2-1, the V gene TRBV5-1; D not resolved. Germline V gene data show CDR1 as SGHRS and CDR2 as YFSETQ. This CDR3 has 14 amino acids. V lost 1 base and J lost 4, with 9 bases in between.

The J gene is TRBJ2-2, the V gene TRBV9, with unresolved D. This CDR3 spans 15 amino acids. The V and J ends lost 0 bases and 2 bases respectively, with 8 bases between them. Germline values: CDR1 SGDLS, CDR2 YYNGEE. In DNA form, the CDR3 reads TGTGCCAGCAGCGTAGGGGCAGCTAACACCGGGGAGCTGTTTTTT. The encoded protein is CASSVGAANTGELFF.

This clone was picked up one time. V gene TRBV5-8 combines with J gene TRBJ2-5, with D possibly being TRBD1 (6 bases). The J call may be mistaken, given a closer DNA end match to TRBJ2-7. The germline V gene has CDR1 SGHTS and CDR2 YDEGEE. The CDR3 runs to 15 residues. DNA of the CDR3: TGTGCCAGCAGCCCAGAACCCGGGACACTTTACGAGCAGTACTTC. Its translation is CASSPEPGTLYEQYF.

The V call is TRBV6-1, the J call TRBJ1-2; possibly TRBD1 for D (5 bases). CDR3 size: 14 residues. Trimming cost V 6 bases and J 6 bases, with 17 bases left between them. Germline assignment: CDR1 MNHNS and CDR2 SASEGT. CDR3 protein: CASSASRASDGYTF. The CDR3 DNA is TGTGCCAGCAGCGCCTCCAGGGCAAGCGATGGCTACACCTTC.